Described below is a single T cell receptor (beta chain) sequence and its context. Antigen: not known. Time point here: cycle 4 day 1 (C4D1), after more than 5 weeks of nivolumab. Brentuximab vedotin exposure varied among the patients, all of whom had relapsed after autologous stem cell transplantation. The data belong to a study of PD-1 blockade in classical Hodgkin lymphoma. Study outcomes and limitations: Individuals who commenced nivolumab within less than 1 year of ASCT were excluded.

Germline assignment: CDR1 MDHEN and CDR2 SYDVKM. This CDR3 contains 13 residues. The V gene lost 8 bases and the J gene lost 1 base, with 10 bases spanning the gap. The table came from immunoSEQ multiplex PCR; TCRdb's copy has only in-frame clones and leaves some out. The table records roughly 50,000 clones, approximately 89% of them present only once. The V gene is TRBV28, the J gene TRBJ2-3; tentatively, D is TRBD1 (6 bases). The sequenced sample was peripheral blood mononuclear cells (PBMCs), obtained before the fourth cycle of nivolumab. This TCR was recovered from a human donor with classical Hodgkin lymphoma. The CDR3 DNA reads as TGTGCCAGCGCAGGGGTTCGCACAGATACGCAGTATTTT. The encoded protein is CASAGVRTDTQYF.